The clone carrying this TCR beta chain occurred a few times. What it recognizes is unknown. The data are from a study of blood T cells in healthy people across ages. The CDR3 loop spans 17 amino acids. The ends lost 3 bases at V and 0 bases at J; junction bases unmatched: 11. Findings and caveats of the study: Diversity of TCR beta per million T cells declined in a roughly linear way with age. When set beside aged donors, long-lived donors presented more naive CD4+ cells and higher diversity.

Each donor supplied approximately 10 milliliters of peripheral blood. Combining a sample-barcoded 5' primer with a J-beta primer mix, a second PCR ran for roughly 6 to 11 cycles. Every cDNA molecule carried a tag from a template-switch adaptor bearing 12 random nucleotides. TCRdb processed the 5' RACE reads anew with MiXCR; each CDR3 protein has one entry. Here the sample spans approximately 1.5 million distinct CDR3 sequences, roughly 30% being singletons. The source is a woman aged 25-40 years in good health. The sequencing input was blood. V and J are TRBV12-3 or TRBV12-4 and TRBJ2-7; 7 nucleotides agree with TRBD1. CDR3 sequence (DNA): TGTGCCAGCAGTTTGGCAACGGGACAGACATTCTCCTACGAGCAGTACTTC. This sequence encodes CASSLATGQTFSYEQYF.